A single sample is the source of the 22 T cell receptor beta chains below, sequenced in a study of graft-versus-host responses after intestinal transplantation. Method: immunoSEQ multiplex PCR; TCRdb's copy keeps in-frame clones and lacks some. Here the sample spans about 40,000 clones, over 90% being singletons. Material: PBMCs, obtained 700 to 850 days after intestinal transplantation. These receptors were taken from a human patient who received an intestinal transplant, so some T cells may come from the graft donor.

The rearrangement joins TRBV30 to TRBJ2-1, with D maybe TRBD2 (5 bases). V was cut by 4 bases and J by 6 bases, with 13 bases left in between. This CDR3 spans 13 amino acids. Germline CDR1 GTSNPN, CDR2 SVGIG (reference sequence). CDR3 loop: CAWTPGTSNEQFF. The DNA for the CDR3 is TGTGCCTGGACCCCGGGAACCTCCAATGAGCAGTTCTTC.

CDR3 nucleotide sequence: TGTGCCAGCAGCTTAGCCCCGACAGACTCCTACGAGCAGTACTTC. Protein: CASSLAPTDSYEQYF. This chain uses TRBV13 with TRBJ2-7; D is perhaps TRBD1 (5 bases). The germline V and J ends were trimmed by 1 base and 0 bases, with 10 bases remaining between them. From germline, CDR1 is PRHDT and CDR2 FYEKMQ (reference sequence). The CDR3 runs to 15 residues.

This sequence joins TRBV15 and TRBJ1-2; weak D call: TRBD1 (5 bases). Germline V CDR1 and CDR2: LNHNV, YYDKDF (reference sequence). Trimming left V 3 bases short and J 4 bases short, with 21 bases between. This CDR3 spans 17 amino acids. The CDR3 DNA follows: TGTGCCACCAGCAGGCTGACCGGTGGGGCCCAAGTCTATGGCTACACCTTC. Translated, it gives CATSRLTGGAQVYGYTF.

The chain combines TRBV6-1 with TRBJ2-1, with TRBD2 matching 8 bases. With V trimmed by 5 bases and J by 9 bases, 9 bases remained unmatched. The CDR3 sequence is 14 residues long. The germline gives CDR1 MNHNS, CDR2 SASEGT. The CDR3 DNA follows: TGTGCCAGCAGTCTTAGCGGGGCCTACGGTGAGCAGTTCTTC. Amino acids: CASSLSGAYGEQFF.

This sequence joins TRBV7-6 and TRBJ2-3; 9 nucleotides align to TRBD2. The germline V gene has CDR1 SGHVS and CDR2 FNYEAQ. The CDR3 loop spans 16 amino acids. V shed 2 bases and J 4 bases; nucleotides not matched to a gene: 7. The CDR3: CASSLRASGNADTQYF. The CDR3 DNA reads TGTGCCAGCAGCTTAAGGGCTAGCGGGAACGCAGATACGCAGTATTTT.

The chain has TRBV27 and TRBJ2-5, with 10 bases aligning to TRBD2. The CDR3 is 16 amino acids. CDR1 and CDR2 from the germline V gene are MNHEY and SMNVEV (reference sequence). J was trimmed by 7 bases and V by 6 bases; bases with no gene match: 14. The CDR3 sequence is CASRTLGTSERGTQYF. In DNA form, the CDR3 reads TGTGCCAGCAGAACCCTCGGGACTAGCGAGCGGGGGACCCAGTACTTC.

This chain connects TRBV4-1 to TRBJ2-2; maybe TRBD2 (6 bases). The V and J ends lost 0 bases and 7 bases respectively, with 12 bases between them. This CDR3 comprises 15 residues. Germline CDR1 and CDR2: MGHRA and YSYEKL. CDR3 sequence: CASSQDGGTDGELFF. Written as DNA, the CDR3 is TGCGCCAGCAGCCAAGATGGAGGGACGGACGGGGAGCTGTTTTTT.

This CDR3 is CATSRVRGGSQPQHF. Here the CDR3 DNA reads TGTGCCACCAGCAGAGTAAGGGGGGGGAGTCAGCCCCAGCATTTT. This chain links TRBV15 with TRBJ1-5; D may be TRBD1 (6 bases). The germline CDR1 and CDR2 sequences are LNHNV and YYDKDF (reference sequence). This CDR3 has 15 residues. Trimming stripped 1 base from V and 6 bases from J, with 13 bases between.

J is TRBJ2-2 and V is TRBV9; D is possibly TRBD2 (6 bases). Germline assignment: CDR1 SGDLS and CDR2 YYNGEE. The CDR3 is 15 amino acids. The V end lost 0 bases, the J end lost 6 bases, and 12 bases lay between the germline ends. The CDR3 region is CASSVEGGPPGELFF. In DNA form, the CDR3 reads TGTGCCAGCAGCGTAGAAGGAGGGCCGCCCGGGGAGCTGTTTTTT.

This clone came up once. Other DNA sequences of this sample code for an identical CDR3. V and J are TRBV5-1 and TRBJ1-2; 7 bases line up with TRBD1. The CDR3 has 13 amino acids. The V segment lost 0 bases and the J segment 8 bases; nucleotides outside the gene matches: 4. Per germline, CDR1 SGHRS and CDR2 YFSETQ. CDR3 sequence: CASSLEGARGYTF. CDR3 nucleotide sequence: TGCGCCAGCAGCTTGGAGGGGGCTCGGGGCTACACCTTC.

The chain combines TRBV19 with TRBJ2-2; 7 nucleotides agree with TRBD1. V was clipped by 10 bases and J by 7 bases; unmatched bases: 12. This CDR3 comprises 14 residues. Germline V gene lookup returns CDR1 LNHDA and CDR2 SQIVND (reference sequence). CDR3 in amino acids: CATRAGTEIGELFF. For the CDR3, the DNA is TGTGCCACCCGCGCCGGGACAGAGATCGGGGAGCTGTTTTTT.

The V and J genes are TRBV5-1 and TRBJ1-1; 7 nucleotides match TRBD1. V lost 3 bases, J lost 1 base, and 9 bases stayed unmatched. The CDR3 spans 16 residues. Germline CDR1 reads SGHRS; CDR2 reads YFSETQ. The chain's CDR3 is CASSYLTGESNTEAFF. CDR3 nucleotides: TGCGCCAGCAGCTACCTTACAGGGGAATCGAACACTGAAGCTTTCTTT.

This chain uses TRBV12-5 with TRBJ2-3; a possible D gene is TRBD1 (5 bases). Looked up from germline, CDR1 is LGHNT and CDR2 is FRNRAP. V was clipped by 6 bases and J by 4 bases, with 11 bases between them. There are 13 residues in the CDR3. CDR3 coding DNA: TGTGCTAGTGGACAGGTATTCTCAGATACGCAGTATTTT. Translated: CASGQVFSDTQYF. The full variable domain, completed using reference TRBV12-5 and TRBJ2-3, is DARVTQTPRHKVTEMGQEVTMRCQPILGHNTVFWYRQTMMQGLELLAYFRNRAPLDDSGMPKDRFSAEMPDATLATLKIQPSEPRDSAVYFCASGQVFSDTQYFGPGTRLTVL.

This chain links TRBV18 with TRBJ1-4; 7 bases are shared with TRBD1. V was pared by 0 bases and J by 8 bases, with 6 bases of the junction left unmatched. From germline, CDR1 is KGHSH and CDR2 LQKENI. This CDR3 contains 15 residues. CDR3 nucleotides: TGTGCCAGCTCACCACCGGCAGGAGGGGGCGAAAAACTGTTTTTT. Its translation is CASSPPAGGGEKLFF.

The chain has TRBV4-1 and TRBJ2-2, with D maybe TRBD2 (5 bases). Between the trimmed V and J ends, which lost 5 bases and 3 bases, there was a span of 16 bases. This CDR3 spans 16 amino acids. CDR1 and CDR2 (germline): MGHRA, YSYEKL. The CDR3 DNA reads as TGCGCCAGCAGCGTGGTAAGGTTGGGAGACACCGGGGAGCTGTTTTTT. Encoded protein: CASSVVRLGDTGELFF.

The gene calls are TRBV30 and TRBJ1-5; D unresolved. Germline V gives CDR1 GTSNPN, CDR2 SVGIG (reference sequence). There are 14 residues in the CDR3. Between the trimmed V and J ends, which lost 0 bases and 6 bases, there was a span of 12 bases. CDR3 residues: CAWSVLPHGQPQHF. The CDR3 DNA reads as TGTGCCTGGAGTGTACTTCCCCACGGTCAGCCCCAGCATTTT.

The sample holds one count of this clone. J is TRBJ1-2 and V is TRBV15; D may be TRBD1 (5 bases). This CDR3 is built from 16 residues. CDR1 is LNHNV and CDR2 is YYDKDF in the germline V gene (reference sequence). Between the trimmed V and J ends, which lost 3 bases and 2 bases, there was a span of 16 bases. In nucleotides, the CDR3 is TGTGCCACCAGCAGCGGAGCCAGGGTCATGAACTATGGCTACACCTTC. Protein sequence: CATSSGARVMNYGYTF.

The chain joins TRBV28 to TRBJ2-5, with D tentatively TRBD1 (5 bases). Germline V lookup: CDR1 MDHEN, CDR2 SYDVKM. This CDR3 has 14 amino acids. V lost 5 bases and J lost 5, with 15 bases in between. The CDR3 protein is CASSPRVAEETQYF. CDR3 bases: TGTGCCAGCAGTCCCAGGGTAGCCGAGGAGACCCAGTACTTC. The complete variable domain, with remaining parts taken from reference TRBV28 and TRBJ2-5, reads DVKVTQSSRYLVKRTGEKVFLECVQDMDHENMFWYRQDPGLGLRLIYFSYDVKMKEKGDIPEGYSVSREKKERFSLILESASTNQTSMYLCASSPRVAEETQYFGPGTRLLVL.

V gene TRBV6-4 combines with J gene TRBJ2-3; the match to TRBD2 covers 12 bases. After removal of 2 bases from V and 0 bases from J, the junction contained 0 bases not matched to a gene. Germline CDR1 reads MRHNA; CDR2 reads SNTAGT. The CDR3 is made up of 16 amino acids. The CDR3, as DNA: TGTGCCAGCAGTGACGGGACTAGCGGGAGCACAGATACGCAGTATTTT. This gives the protein CASSDGTSGSTDTQYF.

This clone showed up just once. One end of the junction does not line up with germline, which may come from a read error. This sequence joins TRBV5-1 and TRBJ2-7; 7 bases fit TRBD1. Germline CDR1 is SGHRS and CDR2 is YFSETQ. This CDR3 is built from 15 residues. The CDR3 loop is CAGRYEKGQSGEQYF. The CDR3 DNA sequence: TGCGCCGGCAGGTACGAGAAGGGACAGTCCGGCGAGCAGTACTTC. Combining the CDR3 with reference TRBV5-1 and TRBJ2-7 gives the whole variable domain KAGVTQTPRYLIKTRGQQVTLSCSPISGHRSVSWYQQTPGQGLQFLFEYFSETQRNKGNFPGRFSGRQFSNSRSEMNVSTLELGDSALYLCAGRYEKGQSGEQYFGPGTRLTVT.

This chain connects TRBV29-1 to TRBJ2-1, with 9 positions matching TRBD2. This CDR3 has 17 amino acids. The V gene end was trimmed by 1 base and the J gene end by 3 bases; junction bases not matched to a gene: 10. Germline V gene lookup returns CDR1 SQVTM and CDR2 ANQGSEA. CDR3 region: CSVEGIESSGNYNEQFF. The CDR3 coding sequence is TGCAGCGTTGAAGGAATTGAGTCTAGCGGGAACTACAATGAGCAGTTCTTC.

The rearrangement uses TRBV6-5 and TRBJ1-1; D perhaps matches TRBD1 (5 bases). Trimming took 8 bases from V and 0 from J, leaving 16 bases between them. Germline loops: CDR1 MNHEY, CDR2 SVGAGI. CDR3 length equals 15 residues. Written as DNA, the CDR3 is TGTGCCAGCCGGCGACACGGGGCCATGAACACTGAAGCTTTCTTT. This gives the protein CASRRHGAMNTEAFF.